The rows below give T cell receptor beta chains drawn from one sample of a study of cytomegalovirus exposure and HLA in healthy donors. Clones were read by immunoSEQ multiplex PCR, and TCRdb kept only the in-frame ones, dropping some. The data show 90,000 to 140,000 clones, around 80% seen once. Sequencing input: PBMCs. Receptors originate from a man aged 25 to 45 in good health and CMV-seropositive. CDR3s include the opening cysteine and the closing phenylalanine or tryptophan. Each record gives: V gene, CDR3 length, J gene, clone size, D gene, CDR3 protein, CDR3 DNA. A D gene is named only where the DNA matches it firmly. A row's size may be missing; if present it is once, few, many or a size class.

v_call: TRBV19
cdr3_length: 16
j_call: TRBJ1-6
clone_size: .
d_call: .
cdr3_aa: CASSGPGGTYNSPLHF
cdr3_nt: TGTGCCAGTAGTGGACCCGGAGGCACTTATAATTCACCCCTCCACTTT

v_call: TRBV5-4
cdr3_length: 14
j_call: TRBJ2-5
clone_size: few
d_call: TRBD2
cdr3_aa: CASSFSGGQETQYF
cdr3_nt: TGTGCCAGCAGCTTTAGCGGGGGACAAGAGACCCAGTACTTC

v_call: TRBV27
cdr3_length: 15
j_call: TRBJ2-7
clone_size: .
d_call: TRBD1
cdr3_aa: CASRLAGTGGYEQYF
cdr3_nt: TGTGCCAGCAGGTTAGCCGGGACAGGGGGCTACGAGCAGTACTTC

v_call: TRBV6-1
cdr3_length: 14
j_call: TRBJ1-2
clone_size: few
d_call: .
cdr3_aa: CASSAGHSGYGYTF
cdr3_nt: TGTGCCAGCAGTGCTGGACATTCCGGCTATGGCTACACCTTC

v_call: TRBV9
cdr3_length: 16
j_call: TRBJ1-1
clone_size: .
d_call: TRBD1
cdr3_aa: CASSVGQGAMNTEAFF
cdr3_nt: TGTGCCAGCAGCGTAGGACAGGGGGCTATGAACACTGAAGCTTTCTTT

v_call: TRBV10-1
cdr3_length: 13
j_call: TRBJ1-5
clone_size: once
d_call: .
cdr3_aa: CASAGAVNQPQHF
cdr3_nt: TGCGCCAGCGCAGGGGCCGTAAATCAGCCCCAGCATTTT

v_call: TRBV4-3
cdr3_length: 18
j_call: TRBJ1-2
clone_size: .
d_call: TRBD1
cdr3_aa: CASSQGATGGYNYYGYTF
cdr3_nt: TGCGCCAGCAGCCAAGGTGCGACAGGGGGCTATAACTACTATGGCTACACCTTC

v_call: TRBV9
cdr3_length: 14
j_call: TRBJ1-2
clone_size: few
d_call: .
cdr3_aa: CASSTQGRDYGYTF
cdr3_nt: TGTGCCAGCAGCACGCAGGGTCGTGACTATGGCTACACCTTC

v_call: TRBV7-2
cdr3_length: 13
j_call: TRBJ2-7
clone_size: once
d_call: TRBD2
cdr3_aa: CASSPRGGYEQYF
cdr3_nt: TGTGCCAGCAGCCCCCGGGGGGGTTACGAGCAGTACTTC

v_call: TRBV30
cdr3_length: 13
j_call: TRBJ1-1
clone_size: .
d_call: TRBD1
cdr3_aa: CAWTTGANTEAFF
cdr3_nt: TGTGCCTGGACGACAGGGGCTAACACTGAAGCTTTCTTT

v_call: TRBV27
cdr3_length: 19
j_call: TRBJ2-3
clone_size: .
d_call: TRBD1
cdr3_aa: CASSLSAAGGGFSTDTQYF
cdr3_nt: TGTGCCAGCAGTTTATCGGCGGCAGGGGGCGGTTTTAGCACAGATACGCAGTATTTT

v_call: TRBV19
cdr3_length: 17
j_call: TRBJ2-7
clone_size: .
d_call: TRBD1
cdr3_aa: CASSPALSGQAAYEQYF
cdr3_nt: TGTGCCAGTAGTCCCGCCCTATCGGGACAGGCGGCCTACGAGCAGTACTTC

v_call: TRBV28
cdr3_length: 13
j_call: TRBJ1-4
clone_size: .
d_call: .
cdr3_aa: CASNREANEKLFF
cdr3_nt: TGTGCCAGCAACAGGGAAGCTAATGAAAAACTGTTTTTT

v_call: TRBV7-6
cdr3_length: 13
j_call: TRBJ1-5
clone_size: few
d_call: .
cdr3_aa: CASSAYSNQPQHF
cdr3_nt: TGTGCCAGCAGCGCCTATAGCAATCAGCCCCAGCATTTT

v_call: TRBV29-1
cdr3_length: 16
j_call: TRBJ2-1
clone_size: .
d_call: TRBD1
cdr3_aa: CSVVAYRGKADNEQFF
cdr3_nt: TGCAGCGTCGTCGCCTACAGGGGAAAGGCGGACAATGAGCAGTTCTTC

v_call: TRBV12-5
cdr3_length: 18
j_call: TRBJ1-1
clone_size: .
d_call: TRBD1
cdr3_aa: CASGVGPGTGAVNTEAFF
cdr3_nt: TGTGCTAGTGGTGTTGGTCCGGGGACAGGGGCCGTGAACACTGAAGCTTTCTTT

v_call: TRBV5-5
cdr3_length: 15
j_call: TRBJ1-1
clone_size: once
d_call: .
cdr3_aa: CASSFGWGLDTEAFF
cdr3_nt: TGTGCCAGCAGCTTTGGGTGGGGCCTTGACACTGAAGCTTTCTTT

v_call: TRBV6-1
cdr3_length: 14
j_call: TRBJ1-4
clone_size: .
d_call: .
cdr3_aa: CASGLGQPNEKLFF
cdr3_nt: TGTGCCAGCGGCCTCGGACAGCCCAATGAAAAACTGTTTTTT

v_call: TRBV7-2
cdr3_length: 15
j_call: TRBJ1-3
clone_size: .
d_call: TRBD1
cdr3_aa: CASSRGTGTGNTIYF
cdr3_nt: TGTGCCAGCAGCAGAGGGACAGGGACTGGAAACACCATATATTTT

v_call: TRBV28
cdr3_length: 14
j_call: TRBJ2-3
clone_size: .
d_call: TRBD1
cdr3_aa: CASSFTGGTDTQYF
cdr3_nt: TGTGCCAGCAGTTTCACAGGGGGCACAGATACGCAGTATTTT

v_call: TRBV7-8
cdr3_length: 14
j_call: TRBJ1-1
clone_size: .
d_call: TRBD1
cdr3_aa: CASRGQGRNTEAFF
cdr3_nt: TGTGCCAGCAGAGGACAGGGAAGGAATACTGAAGCTTTCTTT

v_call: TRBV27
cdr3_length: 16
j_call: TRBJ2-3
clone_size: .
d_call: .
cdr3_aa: CASSSDPAGATDTQYF
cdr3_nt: TGTGCCAGCAGTTCCGACCCGGCGGGGGCCACAGATACGCAGTATTTT

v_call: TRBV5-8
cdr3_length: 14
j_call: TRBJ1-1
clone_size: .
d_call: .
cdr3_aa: CASSFRGMNTEAFF
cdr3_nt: TGTGCCAGCAGCTTTAGGGGTATGAACACTGAAGCTTTCTTT

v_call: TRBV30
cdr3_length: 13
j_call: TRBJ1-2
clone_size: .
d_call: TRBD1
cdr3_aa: CAWSPRTGEGYTF
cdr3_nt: TGTGCCTGGAGTCCCCGGACAGGGGAAGGCTACACCTTC

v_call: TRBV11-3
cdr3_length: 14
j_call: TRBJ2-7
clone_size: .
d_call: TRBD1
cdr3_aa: CASSPGQAAYEQYF
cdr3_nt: TGTGCCAGCAGCCCGGGACAGGCAGCCTACGAGCAGTACTTC

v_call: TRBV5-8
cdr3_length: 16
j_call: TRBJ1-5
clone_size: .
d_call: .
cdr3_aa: CASSPRRGKGNQPQHF
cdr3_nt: TGTGCCAGCAGCCCGCGTAGAGGGAAGGGCAATCAGCCCCAGCATTTT

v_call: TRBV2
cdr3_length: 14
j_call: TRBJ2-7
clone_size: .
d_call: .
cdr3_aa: CASSGSGRAYEQYF
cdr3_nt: TGTGCCAGCAGCGGGAGCGGGCGGGCCTACGAGCAGTACTTC

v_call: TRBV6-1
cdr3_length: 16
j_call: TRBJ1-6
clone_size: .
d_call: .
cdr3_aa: CASSDHKFSYNSPLHF
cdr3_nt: TGTGCCAGCAGTGATCACAAGTTCTCCTATAATTCACCCCTCCACTTT

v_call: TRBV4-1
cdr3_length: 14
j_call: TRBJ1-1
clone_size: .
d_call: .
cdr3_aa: CASSQPNRDTEAFF
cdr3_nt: TGCGCCAGCAGCCAGCCAAACAGGGACACTGAAGCTTTCTTT